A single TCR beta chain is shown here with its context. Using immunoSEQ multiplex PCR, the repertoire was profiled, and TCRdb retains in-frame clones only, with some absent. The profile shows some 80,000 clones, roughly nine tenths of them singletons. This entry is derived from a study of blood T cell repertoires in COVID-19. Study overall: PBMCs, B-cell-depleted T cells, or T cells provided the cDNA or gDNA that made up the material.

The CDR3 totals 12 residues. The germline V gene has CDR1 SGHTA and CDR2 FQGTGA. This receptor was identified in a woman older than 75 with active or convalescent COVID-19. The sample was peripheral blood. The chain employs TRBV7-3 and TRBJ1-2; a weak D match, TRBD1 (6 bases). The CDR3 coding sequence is TGTGAAGGACGGGGGGCGGACTATGGCTACACCTTC. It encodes CEGRGADYGYTF.